The clone carrying this T cell receptor beta chain was observed many times. The CDR3 covers 16 residues. The ends lost 2 bases at V and 0 bases at J; junction bases unmatched: 4. This specimen comes from a study of CD8 T cells in ankylosing spondylitis. A quantitative 5'-RACE method, one with molecular barcodes, was used to make TCR beta libraries. MiXCR was run by TCRdb on the 5' RACE reads, yielding one entry per CDR3 protein. This table holds 180,000 or so distinct CDR3 sequences, roughly 12% found once. The rearrangement links TRBV12-3 or TRBV12-4 to TRBJ2-1; TRBD2 matches at 7 bases. Source material: blood, either unsorted or a sorted T cell fraction (not recorded which). The receptor's source is a male donor with ankylosing spondylitis or in good health (not recorded which). CDR3 in amino acids: CASSLRGGSSYNEQFF. As DNA, the CDR3 is TGTGCCAGCAGTTTACGGGGCGGGAGCTCCTACAATGAGCAGTTCTTC.